The sequence of this TCR beta chain was determined in a study of blood T cell repertoires in COVID-19. About this clone: The same CDR3 arises from other DNA sequences in this sample as well.

Sequencing was performed with immunoSEQ multiplex PCR; in TCRdb, only in-frame clones are kept and a portion is missing. The sample yields roughly 380,000 clones, less than 85% seen once. J lost 8 bases, V lost 1 base, and 1 base had no gene match. This CDR3 is 14 amino acids long. CDR1 and CDR2 from the germline V gene are LGHDT and YNNKEL (reference sequence). Material: peripheral blood. The sequence derives from a woman between 18 and 29 years old with acute or convalescent COVID-19. V is TRBV3-1 (or the pseudogene TRBV3-2) and J is TRBJ1-6; TRBD1 agrees at 8 bases. The CDR3 protein is CASSQGTGYSPLHF. The CDR3 DNA sequence: TGTGCCAGCAGCCAAGGGACAGGGTATTCACCCCTCCACTTT.